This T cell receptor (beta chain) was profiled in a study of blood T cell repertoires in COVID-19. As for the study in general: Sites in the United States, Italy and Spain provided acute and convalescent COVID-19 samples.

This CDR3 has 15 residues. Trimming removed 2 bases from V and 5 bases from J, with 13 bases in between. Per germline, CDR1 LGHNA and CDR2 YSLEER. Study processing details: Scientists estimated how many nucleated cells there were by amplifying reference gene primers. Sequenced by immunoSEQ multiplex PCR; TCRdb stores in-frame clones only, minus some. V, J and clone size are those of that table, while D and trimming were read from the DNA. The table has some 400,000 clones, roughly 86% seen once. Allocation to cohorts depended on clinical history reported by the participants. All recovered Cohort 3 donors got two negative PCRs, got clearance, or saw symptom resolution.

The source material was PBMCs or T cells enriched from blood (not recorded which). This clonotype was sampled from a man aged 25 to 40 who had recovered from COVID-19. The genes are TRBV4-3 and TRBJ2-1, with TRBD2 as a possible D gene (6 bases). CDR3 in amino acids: CASSQFGGVNNEQFF. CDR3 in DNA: TGCGCCAGCAGCCAATTCGGCGGGGTAAACAATGAGCAGTTCTTC.